A single sample gave rise to the 32 T cell receptor beta chains below, sequenced in a study of tumor-infiltrating lymphocytes in oesophageal squamous cell carcinoma. TCRdb ran MiXCR on the PCR reads and lists one entry per CDR3 protein. In the table there are about 10,000 distinct CDR3 sequences, roughly 60% of which are singletons. Input material: esophageal tumor tissue. The receptors come from a male donor with esophageal squamous cell carcinoma.

This clonotype was seen just once. The rearrangement links TRBV7-3 to TRBJ2-4, with D possibly TRBD1 on 6 matching bases. Judging by the DNA end, TRBJ2-5 fits better; the J call may be wrong. The CDR3 consists of 15 residues. Germline lookup yields CDR1 SGHTA and CDR2 FQGTGA. CDR3 protein: CASSLTGHSQETQYF. CDR3 DNA: TGTGCCAGCAGCTTAACGGGACACTCGCAAGAGACCCAGTACTTC.

The V gene is TRBV7-8, the J gene TRBJ2-3; 10 bases are a match to TRBD2. The J call may be mistaken, given a closer DNA end match to TRBJ2-7. In germline, CDR1 is SGHVS, CDR2 FQNEAQ. CDR3 length: 16 residues. In DNA, the CDR3 is TGTGCCAGCAGAATCGGTGGGGCTAGCGGGAGTTACGAGCAGTACTTC. Encoded protein: CASRIGGASGSYEQYF.

This clonotype has a count of ten or more. The chain carries TRBV6-4 and TRBJ2-2, with 9 nucleotides matching TRBD2. The V and J ends lost 2 bases and 4 bases, in that order; junction bases with no gene match: 11. Germline V gives CDR1 MRHNA, CDR2 SNTAGT. This CDR3 has 18 residues. The CDR3, as DNA: TGTGCCAGCAGTGACGTTAGTTGGGTTAGCGGGAGCACCGGGGAGCTGTTTTTT. Protein sequence: CASSDVSWVSGSTGELFF.

V and J are TRBV12-3 or TRBV12-4 and TRBJ2-1; 13 bases map to TRBD2. The length of the CDR3 is 21 residues. J was trimmed by 0 bases and V by 6 bases; bases with no gene match: 17. The CDR3 sequence: CASRGRPGTSGIVRSYNEQFF. In nucleotides, the CDR3 is TGTGCCAGCAGAGGCCGGCCTGGGACTAGCGGGATAGTTCGCTCCTACAATGAGCAGTTCTTC.

This clonotype is classed as medium-sized. The chain uses TRBV24-1 and TRBJ2-1, with TRBD2 matching over 13 bases. Germline-derived CDR1 and CDR2 are KGHDR and SFDVKD. V dropped 2 bases and J dropped 7; count of bases not matched to a gene: 4. The CDR3 contains 16 residues. This CDR3 reads CATSDSGLAGRNEQFF. The CDR3 coding sequence is TGTGCCACCAGTGATTCGGGACTAGCGGGACGGAATGAGCAGTTCTTC.

This rearrangement joins TRBV11-2 to TRBJ2-1; D is possibly TRBD1 or TRBD2 (6 bases each). This CDR3 spans 17 amino acids. The V and J ends lost 0 bases and 4 bases respectively, with 16 bases between them. Germline V gene data show CDR1 as SGHAT and CDR2 as FQNNGV. The CDR3 sequence: CASSLDLGGHEYNEQFF. As DNA, the CDR3 is TGTGCCAGCAGCTTAGATCTCGGGGGACATGAGTACAATGAGCAGTTCTTC.

This clonotype was seen a few times. This chain connects TRBV12-3 or TRBV12-4 to TRBJ1-1; 7 bases fit TRBD1. CDR3 length: 14 residues. V shed 6 bases, J shed 0 bases, and the junction held 4 bases outside the gene matches. The CDR3 loop reads CASRNRGVNTEAFF. The DNA for the CDR3 is TGTGCCAGCAGAAACAGGGGCGTGAACACTGAAGCTTTCTTT.

The CDR3 here is CASSRSSGGYNEQFF. The CDR3 nucleotides read TGTGCCAGCAGCAGATCTAGCGGAGGTTACAATGAGCAGTTCTTC. This sequence joins TRBV3-1 and TRBJ2-1, with TRBD2 matching 7 bases. The V segment lost 5 bases and the J segment 4 bases; nucleotides outside the gene matches: 8. CDR1 is LGHDT, CDR2 YNNKEL, per germline (reference sequence). The CDR3 sequence is 15 residues long.

This chain connects TRBV7-6 to TRBJ2-3; perhaps D is TRBD1 or TRBD2 (6 bases each). The tail of the sequence fits TRBJ2-1 better, so the J call may be wrong. CDR1 SGHVS and CDR2 FNYEAQ come from the germline V gene. The CDR3 loop spans 15 amino acids. The CDR3 loop is CASSSTTGAQETQFF. The CDR3 nucleotides read TGTGCCAGCAGCTCCACGACGGGGGCCCAAGAGACCCAGTTCTTC.

A single count supports this clonotype. The rearrangement links TRBV7-6 to TRBJ2-7, with 7 nucleotides matching TRBD2. TRBJ2-5 explains the end of the DNA better; the J call may be wrong. The CDR3 has 15 residues. Germline-derived CDR1 and CDR2 are SGHVS and FNYEAQ. CDR3 nucleotide sequence: TGTGCCAGCAGCTTAGGTGGCGGGAGCGGGGAGACCCAGTACTTC. It encodes CASSLGGGSGETQYF.

This clonotype was detected a few times. V is TRBV7-2 and J is TRBJ2-3; a weak D match, TRBD1 (6 bases). CDR1 and CDR2 (germline): SGHTA, FQGNSA. There are 14 residues in the CDR3. V lost 5 bases and J 2 bases, leaving 11 bases between the germline ends. The CDR3 DNA reads TGTGCCAGCAGCCTAAGGACAGACACAGATACGCAGTATTTT. Amino acid sequence: CASSLRTDTDTQYF. Variable domain in full (rest from reference TRBV7-2 and TRBJ2-3): GAGVSQSPSNKVTEKGKDVELRCDPISGHTALYWYRQSLGQGLEFLIYFQGNSAPDKSGLPSDRFSAERTGGSVSTLTIQRTQQEDSAVYLCASSLRTDTDTQYFGPGTRLTVL.

The rearrangement uses TRBV6-6 and TRBJ2-5, with 9 bases matching TRBD1. The J call could be wrong; TRBJ2-7 is a better fit for the DNA end. CDR3 length: 18 amino acids. The germline gives CDR1 MNHNY, CDR2 SVGAGI (reference sequence). The CDR3 reads CASTTWGTGFFTSYEQYF. The CDR3 region has the DNA TGTGCCAGCACTACATGGGGGACAGGGTTTTTTACGTCCTACGAGCAGTACTTC.

This clonotype was observed at least ten times. Here the CDR3 omits its conserved ending phenylalanine or tryptophan, so a read error is the likely source. Because the CDR3's place on the DNA is in doubt, the DNA is left out and the CDR3 is given as listed by TCRdb. The V call is TRBV6-1, the J call TRBJ1-6. The CDR3 length is 8 residues, termini included. Germline lookup yields CDR1 MNHNS and CDR2 SASEGT. CDR3 residues: CASSEWPS.

The chain has TRBV7-6 and TRBJ2-1, with 7 bases identical to TRBD1. V was pared by 3 bases and J by 3 bases, with 5 bases of the junction left unmatched. Germline CDR1 and CDR2: SGHVS and FNYEAQ. The CDR3 loop spans 15 amino acids. The CDR3 DNA reads as TGTGCCAGCAGCTTCCTCGGGGACAGCTACAATGAGCAGTTCTTC. Its translation is CASSFLGDSYNEQFF.

By sample fraction, this clonotype is large. The chain combines TRBV12-3 or TRBV12-4 with TRBJ2-7; D is unresolved. The CDR3 is made up of 14 amino acids. V shed 4 bases and J shed 0 bases, with 10 bases lying between them. CDR3 protein: CASSSLESSYEQYF. The CDR3 coding sequence is TGTGCCAGCAGTTCGCTGGAGAGCTCCTACGAGCAGTACTTC.

As for this clonotype: The DNA is omitted, as the CDR3 cannot be located on it reliably, and the CDR3 follows TCRdb's listing. The chain carries TRBV5-3 and TRBJ2-6; TRBD2, the table's D call, lacks a check against the DNA. TRBV5-3 is designated an ORF whose function remains uncertain. The CDR3 sequence runs 16 residues, both termini included. This chain's CDR3 is CASSLAGGGLRAVLRF.

This clonotype was counted many times. This chain connects TRBV10-1 to TRBJ2-3; D perhaps matches TRBD2 (6 bases). The CDR3 is 17 amino acids. Trimming removed 0 bases at V and 5 bases at J, with 18 bases between. Per the germline V gene, CDR1 is WNHNN and CDR2 is SYGVQD (reference sequence). CDR3 DNA: TGCGCCAGCAGTGAGTCGAGTCAGGGAGGCATAGGAGATACGCAGTATTTT. Protein sequence: CASSESSQGGIGDTQYF.

This clonotype qualifies as medium-sized. The V gene is TRBV11-3, the J gene TRBJ2-2; D not certain. The germline V gene has CDR1 SGHNT and CDR2 YENEEA. The CDR3 is 13 amino acids. Trimming left V 5 bases short and J 6 bases short, with 10 bases between. This chain's CDR3 is CASSPRVAGELFF. The DNA of the CDR3 is TGTGCCAGCAGCCCCAGAGTGGCCGGGGAGCTGTTTTTT.

On this clonotype itself: Just one base apart from a much larger clone, this may be a read error. This sequence joins TRBV20-1 and TRBJ2-3, with 7 bases matching TRBD2. The CDR3 is made up of 13 amino acids. Germline-derived CDR1 and CDR2 are DFQATT and SNEGSKA (reference sequence). The CDR3 DNA is TGCGGTGCTGGGACTACCGGCACAGATACGCAGTATTTT. As protein: CGAGTTGTDTQYF.

This clonotype was counted a single time. The chain has TRBV12-3 or TRBV12-4 and TRBJ2-5; D may match TRBD1 or TRBD2 (5 bases each). V was shortened by 3 bases and J by 11 bases, with 19 bases between the two germline ends. This CDR3 spans 14 amino acids. The CDR3 reads CASSLDGALAEQYF. DNA of the CDR3: TGTGCCAGCAGTTTGGACGGGGCCTTAGCTGAGCAGTACTTC.

The rearrangement links TRBV24-1 to TRBJ2-3; 7 positions agree with TRBD2. This CDR3 has 15 amino acids. Germline trimming cut 4 bases from V and 0 bases from J; bases unmatched to any gene: 3. The germline CDR1 and CDR2 sequences are KGHDR and SFDVKD. The CDR3 loop is CATSETGGSTDTQYF. Here the CDR3 DNA reads TGTGCCACCAGTGAGACGGGGGGAAGCACAGATACGCAGTATTTT.

Comment on this clonotype: Germline is not matched at one junction end, which may reflect a read error. V and J are TRBV24-1 and TRBJ2-3, with 8 bases lining up with TRBD2. The CDR3 loop spans 19 amino acids. The V gene's germline CDR1 is KGHDR and CDR2 SFDVKD. The CDR3 region has the DNA TGTGCCACCAGTGATTTAAGAGCGGGGGACTCTAACTCCTACAATGAGCAGTTCTTT. It specifies CATSDLRAGDSNSYNEQFF.

This sequence joins TRBV7-2 and TRBJ2-5; TRBD2 agrees at 10 bases. The J call may be faulty, since TRBJ2-7 better matches the DNA end. The CDR3 extends over 15 amino acids. The germline gives CDR1 SGHTA, CDR2 FQGNSA. CDR3 amino acids: CASSLNPSGSYEQYF. CDR3 coding DNA: TGTGCCAGCAGCTTAAACCCTAGCGGGAGTTACGAGCAGTACTTC.

V is TRBV29-1 and J is TRBJ2-5, with D possibly matching TRBD1 (7 bases). Near its end, the DNA agrees better with TRBJ2-1, so the J call may be wrong. Germline V gene lookup returns CDR1 SQVTM and CDR2 ANQGSEA. This CDR3 spans 15 amino acids. CDR3 in amino acids: CSFVKSGGGLAEQFF. CDR3 bases: TGCAGCTTTGTGAAGAGCGGAGGGGGCTTAGCTGAGCAGTTCTTC.

This chain joins TRBV29-1 and TRBJ2-2; weak D call: TRBD2 (6 bases). CDR1 is SQVTM, CDR2 ANQGSEA, per germline. This CDR3 is 16 amino acids long. Trimming took off 0 bases at V and 0 bases at J, with 11 bases between the two ends. CDR3 DNA sequence: TGCAGCGTTGAAGATCGCCTAGCGTCGAACACCGGGGAGCTGTTTTTT. As protein: CSVEDRLASNTGELFF.

Ten or more counts support this clonotype. The chain recombines TRBV7-3 with TRBJ2-1; D gene unclear. The V and J ends lost 6 bases and 8 bases respectively, with 20 bases between them. Germline values: CDR1 SGHTA, CDR2 FQGTGA. The CDR3 contains 15 residues. The CDR3 bases are TGTGCCAGCAGTCCTCGCGAGGCGGAAGGCGATGAGCAGTTCTTC. Its translation is CASSPREAEGDEQFF. Full variable domain (outside the CDR3, taken from reference TRBV7-3 and TRBJ2-1): GAGVSQTPSNKVTEKGKYVELRCDPISGHTALYWYRQSLGQGPEFLIYFQGTGAADDSGLPNDRFFAVRPEGSVSTLKIQRTERGDSAVYLCASSPREAEGDEQFFGPGTRLTVL.

The V call is TRBV7-2, the J call TRBJ2-3; D not resolved. This CDR3 is 12 amino acids long. Germline V gene data show CDR1 as SGHTA and CDR2 as FQGNSA. V was cut by 4 bases and J by 5 bases, with 7 bases left in between. The CDR3 protein is CASSSVGDTQYF. In nucleotides, the CDR3 is TGTGCCAGCAGCTCAGTAGGAGATACGCAGTATTTT.

Many counts were recorded for this clonotype. V is TRBV5-6 and J is TRBJ2-3, with 13 bases identical to TRBD2. J gave up 5 bases and V 0 bases, and 12 bases lay outside the gene matches. CDR1 SGHDT and CDR2 YYEEEE come from the germline V gene. The CDR3 contains 19 residues. CDR3: CASSLDRLGLAGVIDTQYF. CDR3 bases: TGTGCCAGCAGCTTGGACAGATTAGGACTAGCGGGAGTAATAGATACGCAGTATTTT.

About this clonotype itself: The final CDR3 position lacks the conserved phenylalanine or tryptophan, pointing to a likely read error. It is unclear where the CDR3 begins or ends on the DNA, so no DNA is shown, and the CDR3 is as TCRdb lists it. The chain recombines TRBV18 with TRBJ2-7; TRBD1, the table's D call, lacks a check against the DNA. Germline V lookup: CDR1 KGHSH, CDR2 LQKENI. The CDR3 has 12 amino acids, counting both end residues. CDR3 sequence reads: CASSVGPRVGTS.

This chain connects TRBV11-1 to TRBJ2-1; 12 bases line up with TRBD2. CDR1 SGHAT and CDR2 FQDESV come from the germline V gene (reference sequence). The CDR3 loop spans 17 amino acids. The V segment lost 1 base and the J segment 4 bases; nucleotides outside the gene matches: 5. CDR3 sequence reads: CASSLGGLAGGYNEQFF. The CDR3 region has the DNA TGTGCCAGCAGCTTAGGGGGGCTAGCGGGGGGGTACAATGAGCAGTTCTTC.

This clonotype was observed at least ten times. The chain combines TRBV19 with TRBJ1-5, with D unresolved. From germline, CDR1 is LNHDA and CDR2 SQIVND (reference sequence). This CDR3 is 13 amino acids long. The V gene lost 4 bases and the J gene lost 6 bases, with 10 bases spanning the gap. The CDR3 DNA follows: TGTGCCAGTAGTACCCGCAGTTTTCAGCCCCAGCATTTT. Translating it yields CASSTRSFQPQHF.

This rearrangement joins TRBV7-2 to TRBJ2-1, with 11 positions matching TRBD2. The CDR3 is 16 residues long. V lost 5 bases and J lost 6; bases outside the gene matches: 9. Germline V gene sequence: CDR1 SGHTA, CDR2 FQGNSA. In nucleotides, the CDR3 is TGTGCCAGCAGCCCACAGGGACTAGCGGAGTCCAATGAGCAGTTCTTC. This translates into CASSPQGLAESNEQFF.